The clone carrying this T cell receptor beta chain was picked up many times. Its specificity is not known. This sample is part of a study of CD8 T cells in ankylosing spondylitis. Quantitative 5'-RACE with molecular barcodes generated TCR beta libraries. TCRdb used MiXCR to reprocess the 5' RACE reads, holding one entry per CDR3 protein. The sample records about 300,000 distinct CDR3 sequences, approximately 10% being singletons. The junction had 13 bases not matched to a gene; V was cut back by 5 bases and J by 7 bases. This CDR3 comprises 16 residues. Study-level findings and limits: Disease-linked clones displayed a CD8+ phenotype and appeared relatively rarely in peripheral blood. One TCR beta motif, made up of about 8 highly homologous variants, appeared characteristic of ankylosing spondylitis blood.

Material for sequencing was blood, either unsorted or a sorted T cell fraction (not recorded which). The chain recombines TRBV12-3 or TRBV12-4 with TRBJ1-2, with 10 bases matching TRBD1. The sequence was collected from a female donor with ankylosing spondylitis or in good health (not recorded which). CDR3 coding DNA: TGTGCCAGCAGTCCCTCGGGACAGGGGTTTTCGGGTGGCTACACCTTC. This codes for CASSPSGQGFSGGYTF.